Here is one T cell receptor beta chain with its context. In alopecia areata patients, both lesional scalp punch biopsies and peripheral blood were collected. Following extraction, RNA underwent reverse transcription to cDNA, which served as the sequencing template. Assay: immunoSEQ multiplex PCR; the TCRdb copy retains only in-frame clones and omits some. The repertoire holds around 120,000 clones, with about two fifths as singletons. The data derive from a study of CD8+ T cells in alopecia areata. Trimming removed 4 bases from V and 1 base from J; junction bases left unmatched: 3. This CDR3 has 15 residues. CDR1 is MNHEY, CDR2 SVGAGI, per germline.

Material: CD4+ T cells sorted from blood. This clonotype was obtained from a human donor with alopecia areata. V gene TRBV6-5 combines with J gene TRBJ2-3; the match to TRBD1 covers 9 bases. CDR3 sequence reads: CASSSRQGGTDTQYF. CDR3 in DNA: TGTGCCAGCAGTTCAAGACAGGGGGGCACAGATACGCAGTATTTT.